This T cell receptor beta chain was identified in a study of technical replicates of blood from a few donors (dated 2017 in TCRdb). Concerning this clone: Its binding antigen is unknown. No much larger clone exists at a distance of one base, and base qualities are not known.

Receptor amplification or capture employed the immunoSEQ multiplex PCR assay. TCRdb provides this immuneACCESS table in a form limited to in-frame rearrangements. Some clones are lacking; in checked studies, under half of them reflect an unresolved V gene, and why the rest are absent is not known. In all, the sample holds about 73,000 clones, and around nine tenths of those were seen once. The ten biggest clones cover roughly 4.5% of the sample. Looking up the germline V gene yields CDR1 MGHRA and CDR2 YSYEKL. CDR3 length: 16 amino acids, cysteine to phenylalanine. The sequence is cut down to CDR3 DNA, 48 bases in frame from base 1. Cut back by 0 bases and 2 bases, the V and J ends lie 14 bases apart.

This TCR was recovered from a human donor in good health. Some clones in this sample may be carry-over from other donors' samples. The chain was built from TRBV4-1 and TRBJ2-7, and perhaps TRBD1 as D gene, on 6 matching bases. Material for sequencing was PBMCs. Read as DNA, the sequence is TGCGCCAGCAGCCAAGAGCCGACAGGTAATACCTACGAGCAGTACTTC. Its amino acids are CASSQEPTGNTYEQYF.